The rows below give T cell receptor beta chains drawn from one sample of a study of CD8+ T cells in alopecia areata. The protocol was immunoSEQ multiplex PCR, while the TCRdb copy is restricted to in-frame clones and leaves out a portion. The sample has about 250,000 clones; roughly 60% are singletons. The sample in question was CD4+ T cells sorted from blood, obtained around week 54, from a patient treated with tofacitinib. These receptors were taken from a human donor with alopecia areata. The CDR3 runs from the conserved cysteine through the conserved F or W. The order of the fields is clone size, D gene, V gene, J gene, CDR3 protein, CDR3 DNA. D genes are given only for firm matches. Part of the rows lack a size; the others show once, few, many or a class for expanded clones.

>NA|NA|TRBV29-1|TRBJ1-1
CSVVAIWAPEAFF
TGCAGCGTTGTAGCCATTTGGGCGCCCGAAGCTTTCTTT
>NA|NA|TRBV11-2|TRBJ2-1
CASSLEWGNNEQFF
TGTGCCAGCAGCTTAGAGTGGGGAAACAATGAGCAGTTCTTC
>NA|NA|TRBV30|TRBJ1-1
CAWSVFSTVNTEAFF
TGTGCCTGGAGTGTATTTTCGACGGTGAACACTGAAGCTTTCTTT
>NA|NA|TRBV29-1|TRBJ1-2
CSVDPGGDYGYTF
TGCAGCGTTGACCCAGGCGGGGACTATGGCTACACCTTC
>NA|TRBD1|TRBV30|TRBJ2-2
CGLGYDRGAGELFF
TGTGGCCTCGGGTACGACAGGGGCGCCGGGGAGCTGTTTTTT
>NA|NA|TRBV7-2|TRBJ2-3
CASSLATGARADTQYF
TGTGCCAGCAGCTTAGCGACAGGCGCTAGGGCTGATACGCAGTATTTT
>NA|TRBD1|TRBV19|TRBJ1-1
CASSVTGTVNTEAFF
TGTGCCAGTAGTGTTACCGGGACAGTGAACACTGAAGCTTTCTTT
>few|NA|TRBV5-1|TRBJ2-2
CASSQLTGELFF
TGCGCCAGCAGTCAACTCACCGGGGAGCTGTTTTTT
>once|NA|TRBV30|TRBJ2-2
CAWTLNTGELFF
TGTGCCTGGACACTGAACACCGGGGAGCTGTTTTTT
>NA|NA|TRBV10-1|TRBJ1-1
CASSESGAGAFF
TGCGCCAGCAGTGAGTCTGGCGCGGGAGCTTTCTTT
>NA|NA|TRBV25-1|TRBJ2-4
CASSERAKNIQYF
TGTGCCAGCAGTGAACGGGCCAAAAACATTCAGTACTTC
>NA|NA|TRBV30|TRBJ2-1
CAWSVRSNEQFF
TGTGCCTGGAGTGTACGGAGCAATGAGCAGTTCTTC
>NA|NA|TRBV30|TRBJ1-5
CAWSYDSRHQPQHF
TGTGCCTGGAGTTACGACAGTCGGCATCAGCCCCAGCATTTT
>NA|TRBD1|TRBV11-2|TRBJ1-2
CASRDRGHLGYTF
TGTGCCAGCCGGGACAGGGGACATCTTGGCTACACCTTC
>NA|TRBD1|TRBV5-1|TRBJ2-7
CASSPDLDRATYEQYF
TGCGCCAGCAGCCCGGACCTAGACAGGGCGACCTACGAGCAGTACTTC
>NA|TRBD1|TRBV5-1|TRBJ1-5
CASSSDRGSGNQPQHF
TGCGCCAGCAGCTCCGACAGGGGGTCAGGCAATCAGCCCCAGCATTTT
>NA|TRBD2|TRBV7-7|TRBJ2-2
CASGAYTGELFF
TGTGCTAGCGGGGCCTACACCGGGGAGCTGTTTTTT
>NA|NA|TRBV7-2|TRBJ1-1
CASSRLQGFWEAFF
TGTGCCAGCAGCCGTCTGCAGGGTTTTTGGGAAGCTTTCTTT
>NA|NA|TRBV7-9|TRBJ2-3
CASSLGASWSSDTQYF
TGTGCCAGCAGCTTGGGCGCCTCCTGGTCCTCAGATACGCAGTATTTT
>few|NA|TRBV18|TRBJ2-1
CASSPRYNEQFF
TGTGCCAGCTCCCCCAGGTACAATGAGCAGTTCTTC
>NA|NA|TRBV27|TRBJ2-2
CASSFSSGPGELFF
TGTGCCAGCAGTTTTTCCTCCGGCCCCGGGGAGCTGTTTTTT